This T cell receptor (beta chain) originates from a study of kidney transplant recipient with SARS-CoV-2 infection. TCRdb analysed the reads with MiXCR anew, one entry per CDR3 protein. This table has roughly 250,000 distinct CDR3 sequences, 25% to 35% appearing once. The germline V gene encodes CDR1 SGHKS and CDR2 YYEKEE (reference sequence). CDR3 length: 15 residues. V was shortened by 3 bases and J by 6 bases, with 16 bases between the two germline ends. The TCR was taken from a male patient aged 25-45 years who had COVID-19 and was a kidney transplant recipient. Among the T cells, some may be from the graft donor. Material: a blood sample, obtained at baseline and on day 111 from a kidney transplant recipient. This chain connects TRBV5-5 to TRBJ2-1; maybe TRBD1 (6 bases). The DNA for the CDR3 is TGTGCCAGCAGCTGGGGGACACAGGTTGGCAATGAGCAGTTCTTC. Protein sequence: CASSWGTQVGNEQFF.